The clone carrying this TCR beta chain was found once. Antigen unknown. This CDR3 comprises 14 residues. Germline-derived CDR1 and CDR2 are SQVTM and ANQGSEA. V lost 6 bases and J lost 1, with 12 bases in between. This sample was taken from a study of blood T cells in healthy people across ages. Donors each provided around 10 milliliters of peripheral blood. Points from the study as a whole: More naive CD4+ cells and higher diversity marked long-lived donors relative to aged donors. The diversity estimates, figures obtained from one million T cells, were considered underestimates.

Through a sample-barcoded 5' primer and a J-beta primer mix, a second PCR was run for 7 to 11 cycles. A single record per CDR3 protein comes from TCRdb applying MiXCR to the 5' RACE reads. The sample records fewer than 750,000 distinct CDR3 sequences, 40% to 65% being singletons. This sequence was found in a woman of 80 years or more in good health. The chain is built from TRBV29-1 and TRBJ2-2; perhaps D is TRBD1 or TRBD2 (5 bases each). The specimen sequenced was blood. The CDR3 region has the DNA TGCAGCGTAACAACAGGACTGAACACCGGGGAGCTGTTTTTT. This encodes CSVTTGLNTGELFF.